These 8 T cell receptor beta chains came from one sample sequenced in a study of CD8+CD57+ T cells in acquired aplastic anemia. According to the study, genomic DNA was the template for TCR beta VDJ and CDR3 profiling. A single record per CDR3 protein comes from TCRdb applying MiXCR to the reads. The top ten clones hold roughly 21% of a sample with around 220,000 distinct CDR3 sequences, about half of them seen once. CD8+CD57+ cell expansion had been shown by flow cytometry in patients chosen for sequencing. The sample comprised sorted CD4+, CD8+, or CD8+CD57+ T cells (not recorded which) from PBMCs. These receptors all stem from a human donor with aplastic anemia.

The V call is TRBV20-1, the J call TRBJ2-6; no definite D call. V was cut by 3 bases and J by 0 bases, with 9 bases left in between. Germline CDR1 is DFQATT and CDR2 is SNEGSKA (reference sequence). The CDR3 runs 15 residues. The CDR3 loop reads CSARHLGSGANVLTF. Written as DNA, the CDR3 is TGCAGTGCTAGGCATTTGGGCTCTGGGGCCAACGTCCTGACTTTC.

The chain is built from TRBV19 and TRBJ2-7, with 9 bases fitting TRBD1. J was trimmed by 3 bases and V by 4 bases; bases with no gene match: 10. The CDR3 spans 16 residues. Germline values: CDR1 LNHDA, CDR2 SQIVND (reference sequence). CDR3 bases: TGTGCCAGTAGTAACCAGGGACAGGGTCTCTTCTACGAGCAGTACTTC. Residues: CASSNQGQGLFYEQYF. Looking up the rest from reference TRBV19 and TRBJ2-7 gives the full variable domain: DGGITQSPKYLFRKEGQNVTLSCEQNLNHDAMYWYRQDPGQGLRLIYYSQIVNDFQKGDIAEGYSVSREKKESFPLTVTSAQKNPTAFYLCASSNQGQGLFYEQYFGPGTRLTVT.

This chain joins TRBV3-1 and TRBJ2-5; TRBD2 matches 7 bases. V lost 5 bases to trimming and J lost 4 bases; unmatched junction nucleotides: 16. The CDR3 spans 17 residues. Looked up from germline, CDR1 is LGHDT and CDR2 is YNNKEL (reference sequence). The CDR3 nucleotides are TGTGCCAGCAGCTTAGCGCTCGGGGCGGGAGTCGTAGAGACCCAGTACTTC. It is translated as CASSLALGAGVVETQYF.

In its sample, this clonotype was seen many times. The J gene is TRBJ2-7, the V gene TRBV24-1; maybe TRBD2 (5 bases). The ends were cut back, 4 bases at V and 5 bases at J, with 17 bases in the middle. Germline lookup yields CDR1 KGHDR and CDR2 SFDVKD. CDR3 length: 15 amino acids. The CDR3 reads CATSDSGRVTHEQYF. DNA of the CDR3: TGTGCCACCAGTGACTCCGGGCGGGTAACCCACGAGCAGTACTTC.

This clonotype was detected ten times or more. V gene TRBV19 combines with J gene TRBJ2-1; the D gene could be TRBD1 or TRBD2 (6 bases each). The CDR3 contains 15 residues. V lost 8 bases and J lost 0, with 14 bases in between. Germline CDR1 and CDR2: LNHDA and SQIVND (reference sequence). The CDR3 sequence is CASRIGGSSYNEQFF. The CDR3 region has the DNA TGTGCCAGTCGCATCGGGGGCTCCTCCTACAATGAGCAGTTCTTC.

This clonotype was found many times. The chain combines TRBV20-1 with TRBJ1-5; D remains ambiguous. The CDR3 consists of 14 residues. Germline lookup yields CDR1 DFQATT and CDR2 SNEGSKA (reference sequence). The ends were cut back, 3 bases at V and 4 bases at J, with 13 bases in the middle. In nucleotides, the CDR3 is TGCAGTGCTAGCTTTCAGAGCCCAAATCAGCCCCAGCATTTT. Translation gives CSASFQSPNQPQHF.

The V gene is TRBV28, the J gene TRBJ1-3; TRBD1 agrees at 9 bases. Germline assignment: CDR1 MDHEN and CDR2 SYDVKM. The CDR3 sequence is 15 residues long. The V segment lost 6 bases and the J segment 4 bases; nucleotides outside the gene matches: 7. Written as DNA, the CDR3 is TGTGCCAGCAGCCCGACAGGGGGTCAGGGAAACACCATATATTTT. Translation gives CASSPTGGQGNTIYF.

This clonotype has a count of ten or more. This chain's CDR3 is CSAPEAGLRTDTQYF. CDR3 DNA sequence: TGCAGTGCCCCAGAGGCGGGACTCCGCACAGATACGCAGTATTTT. The chain is built from TRBV20-1 and TRBJ2-3; weak D call: TRBD2 (6 bases). The ends were cut back, 6 bases at V and 1 base at J, with 17 bases in the middle. Germline V lookup: CDR1 DFQATT, CDR2 SNEGSKA (reference sequence). The CDR3 loop spans 15 amino acids.